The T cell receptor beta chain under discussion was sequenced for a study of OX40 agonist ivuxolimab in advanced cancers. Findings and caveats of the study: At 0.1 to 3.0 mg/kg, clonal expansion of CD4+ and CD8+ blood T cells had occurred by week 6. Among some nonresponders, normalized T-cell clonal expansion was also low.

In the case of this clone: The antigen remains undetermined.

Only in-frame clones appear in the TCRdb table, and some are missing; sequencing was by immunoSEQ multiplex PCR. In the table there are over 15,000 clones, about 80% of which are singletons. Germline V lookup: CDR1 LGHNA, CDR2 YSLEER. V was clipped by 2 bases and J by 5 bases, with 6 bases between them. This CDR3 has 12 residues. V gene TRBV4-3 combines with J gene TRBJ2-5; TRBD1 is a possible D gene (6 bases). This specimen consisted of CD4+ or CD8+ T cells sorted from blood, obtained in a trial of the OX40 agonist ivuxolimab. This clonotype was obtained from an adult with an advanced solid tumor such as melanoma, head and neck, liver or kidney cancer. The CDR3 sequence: CASSQTGETQYF. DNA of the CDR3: TGCGCCAGCAGCCAAACAGGGGAGACCCAGTACTTC.